Listed here are 30 T cell receptor beta chains from one sample, sequenced in a study of blood T cell repertoires in COVID-19. Assay: immunoSEQ multiplex PCR; the TCRdb copy retains only in-frame clones and omits some. The table shows some 200,000 clones, with approximately 89% occurring only once. Sequencing was performed on peripheral blood. The receptors were gathered from a woman aged 60-70 years with acute or convalescent COVID-19.

The chain has TRBV7-8 and TRBJ1-1; D possibly corresponds to TRBD1 (6 bases). V was shortened by 6 bases and J by 8 bases, with 22 bases between the two germline ends. This CDR3 comprises 15 residues. Germline CDR1 and CDR2: SGHVS and FQNEAQ. This chain's CDR3 is CASSGGWGTTQEAFF. The CDR3 DNA reads TGTGCCAGCAGTGGGGGCTGGGGTACGACCCAGGAAGCTTTCTTT. Supplemented by reference TRBV7-8 and TRBJ1-1, the full variable domain reads GAGVSQSPRYKVAKRGQDVALRCDPISGHVSLFWYQQALGQGPEFLTYFQNEAQLDKSGLPSDRFFAERPEGSVSTLKIQRTQQEDSAVYLCASSGGWGTTQEAFFGQGTRLTVV.

The rearrangement uses TRBV7-2 and TRBJ2-5, with TRBD1 identical over 8 bases. The CDR3 loop spans 14 amino acids. The trim removed 5 bases at V and 4 bases at J, leaving 6 bases unmatched. The germline V gene has CDR1 SGHTA and CDR2 FQGNSA. The CDR3 bases are TGTGCCAGCAGCCAGACAGGGGCCCGAGAGACCCAGTACTTC. Its translation: CASSQTGARETQYF.

V usage is TRBV7-9 and J usage is TRBJ1-4; TRBD1 matches 9 bases. V gave up 7 bases and J gave up 7 bases; unmatched junction bases: 13. Per germline, CDR1 SEHNR and CDR2 FQNEAQ (reference sequence). This CDR3 has 16 amino acids. The DNA of the CDR3 is TGTGCCAGCACCCGAATAATGGGACAGGGCTCTGAAAAACTGTTTTTT. Its translation: CASTRIMGQGSEKLFF.

The chain uses TRBV6-6 and TRBJ2-3; D is possibly TRBD2 (5 bases). The CDR3 loop spans 13 amino acids. CDR1 and CDR2 from the germline V gene are MNHNY and SVGAGI (reference sequence). V gave up 6 bases and J gave up 0 bases, with 7 bases separating them. DNA of the CDR3: TGTGCCAGCAGGGGCGGGAGCACAGATACGCAGTATTTT. It yields the protein CASRGGSTDTQYF.

The V gene is TRBV19, the J gene TRBJ1-2; no firm D call. CDR1 is LNHDA and CDR2 is SQIVND in the germline V gene (reference sequence). The CDR3 is made up of 15 amino acids. V was trimmed by 5 bases and J by 4 bases, leaving 17 bases between them. Here the CDR3 DNA reads TGTGCCAGTAGTCCTATCGGAGGAGTGGGCTATGGCTACACCTTC. Residues: CASSPIGGVGYGYTF.

This clone was detected only once. The chain employs TRBV6-1 and TRBJ2-1; the D gene is possibly TRBD2 (6 bases). V gave up 1 base and J gave up 9 bases, with 10 bases separating them. This CDR3 is 13 amino acids long. Germline V CDR1 and CDR2: MNHNS, SASEGT. CDR3 coding DNA: TGTGCCAGCAGTGAAGGCGGGGTTGGTGAGCAGTTCTTC. Amino acids: CASSEGGVGEQFF.

The chain is built from TRBV5-6 and TRBJ2-1; 11 bases match TRBD2. Germline CDR1 and CDR2: SGHDT and YYEEEE. V lost 3 bases to trimming and J lost 6 bases; unmatched junction nucleotides: 8. The CDR3 totals 16 residues. CDR3 nucleotide sequence: TGTGCCAGCAGCTCTCCGGGACTAGCGGAGGTCAATGAGCAGTTCTTC. The encoded protein is CASSSPGLAEVNEQFF.

CDR3 nucleotide sequence: TGTGCCAGCAGCTTAGAGGGGGGGCCGGGGAATGAGCAGTTCTTC. This encodes CASSLEGGPGNEQFF. The rearrangement joins TRBV11-1 to TRBJ2-1, with D tentatively TRBD2 (7 bases). The CDR3 contains 15 residues. Between the trimmed V and J ends, which lost 1 base and 7 bases, there was a span of 14 bases. CDR1 is SGHAT, CDR2 FQDESV, per germline (reference sequence). Drawing the rest from reference TRBV11-1 and TRBJ2-1, the complete variable domain is EAEVAQSPRYKITEKSQAVAFWCDPISGHATLYWYRQILGQGPELLVQFQDESVVDDSQLPKDRFSAERLKGVDSTLKIQPAELGDSAMYLCASSLEGGPGNEQFFGPGTRLTVL.

The genes are TRBV3-1 (or the pseudogene TRBV3-2) and TRBJ2-7; perhaps TRBD1 as D (5 bases). Germline V gives CDR1 LGHDT, CDR2 YNNKEL (reference sequence). V lost 4 bases, J lost 9 bases, and 19 bases lay in between. The CDR3 spans 14 residues. The CDR3 DNA sequence: TGTGCCAGCAGCCCGCTGGGCAGGGATCAGTCGCAGTACTTC. It codes for CASSPLGRDQSQYF.

The J gene is TRBJ2-1, the V gene TRBV15; tentative D call: TRBD2 (6 bases). V shed 8 bases and J shed 5 bases, with 13 bases lying between them. CDR1 is LNHNV and CDR2 is YYDKDF in the germline V gene (reference sequence). CDR3 length equals 13 residues. CDR3 region: CATWDGGDNEQFF. The CDR3 bases are TGTGCCACCTGGGACGGCGGGGACAATGAGCAGTTCTTC.

The chain combines TRBV29-1 with TRBJ1-5; 10 nucleotides align to TRBD1. Germline CDR1 SQVTM, CDR2 ANQGSEA. J was trimmed by 4 bases and V by 6 bases; bases with no gene match: 6. The CDR3 sequence is 14 residues long. The CDR3 is CSVGDRGHNQPQHF. The CDR3 DNA sequence: TGCAGCGTGGGAGACAGGGGGCATAATCAGCCCCAGCATTTT.

The V call is TRBV6-5, the J call TRBJ1-2; tentatively, D is TRBD1 (6 bases). Germline V gives CDR1 MNHEY, CDR2 SVGAGI. V lost 6 bases, J lost 9 bases, and 11 bases lay in between. The CDR3 is 11 amino acids. The CDR3 nucleotides are TGTGCCAGCAGACAGGGAAGCAGCTACACCTTC. Its translation is CASRQGSSYTF.

The CDR3 loop is CASSERGLGEKLFF. The CDR3 DNA reads TGCGCCAGCAGTGAGAGGGGGCTAGGAGAAAAACTGTTTTTT. The chain links TRBV10-2 to TRBJ1-4; 7 nucleotides align to TRBD1. V lost 2 bases, J lost 8 bases, and 5 bases stayed unmatched. CDR3 length equals 14 residues. CDR1 and CDR2 from the germline V gene are WSHSY and SAAADI.

The J gene is TRBJ2-7, the V gene TRBV14, with TRBD1 identical over 8 bases. CDR1 is SGHDN, CDR2 FVKESK, per germline. V lost 1 base and J lost 6; bases outside the gene matches: 8. The CDR3 extends over 15 amino acids. CDR3 bases: TGTGCCAGCAGCCAAGCCAGGGGGCAGTCCCCCGAGCAGTACGTC. Protein sequence: CASSQARGQSPEQYV.

The chain has TRBV5-1 and TRBJ2-1, with D possibly being TRBD2 (5 bases). This CDR3 spans 14 amino acids. Deletions cut 0 bases from V and 5 bases from J, with 9 bases between. From germline, CDR1 is SGHRS and CDR2 YFSETQ. The CDR3 DNA sequence: TGCGCCAGCAGCTTGGGGGAGCGGCACAATGAGCAGTTCTTC. Protein: CASSLGERHNEQFF. Supplemented by reference TRBV5-1 and TRBJ2-1, the full variable domain reads KAGVTQTPRYLIKTRGQQVTLSCSPISGHRSVSWYQQTPGQGLQFLFEYFSETQRNKGNFPGRFSGRQFSNSRSEMNVSTLELGDSALYLCASSLGERHNEQFFGPGTRLTVL.

The chain carries TRBV30 and TRBJ2-7; 10 bases are a match to TRBD2. The CDR3 covers 11 residues. Germline values: CDR1 GTSNPN, CDR2 SVGIG (reference sequence). J gave up 4 bases and V 8 bases, and 2 bases lay outside the gene matches. CDR3 region: CAGTSVYEQYF. The CDR3 DNA follows: TGTGCCGGGACTAGCGTTTACGAGCAGTACTTC.

The rearrangement links TRBV5-1 to TRBJ2-7; 8 positions agree with TRBD2. J was trimmed by 7 bases and V by 6 bases; bases with no gene match: 12. The V gene's germline CDR1 is SGHRS and CDR2 YFSETQ. The CDR3 has 14 residues. For the CDR3, the DNA is TGCGCCAGCATGCGAACGGGGGGGATCGGGGAGCAGTACTTC. Amino acids: CASMRTGGIGEQYF. The entire variable domain, with the rest obtained from reference TRBV5-1 and TRBJ2-7, is as follows: KAGVTQTPRYLIKTRGQQVTLSCSPISGHRSVSWYQQTPGQGLQFLFEYFSETQRNKGNFPGRFSGRQFSNSRSEMNVSTLELGDSALYLCASMRTGGIGEQYFGPGTRLTVT.

The chain links TRBV29-1 to TRBJ1-1; TRBD1 is a possible D gene (5 bases). V lost 5 bases and J 2 bases, leaving 9 bases between the germline ends. The CDR3 contains 12 residues. Germline assignment: CDR1 SQVTM and CDR2 ANQGSEA. The CDR3 loop reads CSVRGHNTEAFF. In DNA form, the CDR3 reads TGCAGCGTTAGGGGCCACAACACTGAAGCTTTCTTT.

The rearrangement links TRBV4-1 to TRBJ2-1; the match to TRBD2 covers 9 bases. Germline V gene data show CDR1 as MGHRA and CDR2 as YSYEKL. The CDR3 contains 15 residues. V shed 0 bases, J shed 7 bases, and the junction held 4 bases outside the gene matches. Here the CDR3 reads CASSQDPSGKNEQFF. The CDR3 DNA reads as TGCGCCAGCAGCCAAGATCCTAGCGGGAAAAATGAGCAGTTCTTC.

This clone was seen only a few times. The chain couples TRBV5-1 to TRBJ2-1; D is undetermined. The CDR3 runs to 12 residues. Germline-derived CDR1 and CDR2 are SGHRS and YFSETQ. With 6 bases removed from V and 5 bases from J, the gap between germline ends came to 9 bases. Written as DNA, the CDR3 is TGCGCCAGCATCGGTTTAAACAATGAGCAGTTCTTC. This codes for CASIGLNNEQFF. Full variable domain (missing parts from reference TRBV5-1 and TRBJ2-1): KAGVTQTPRYLIKTRGQQVTLSCSPISGHRSVSWYQQTPGQGLQFLFEYFSETQRNKGNFPGRFSGRQFSNSRSEMNVSTLELGDSALYLCASIGLNNEQFFGPGTRLTVL.

The CDR3: CASSSNILGEQFF. CDR3 nucleotides: TGTGCCAGCAGCTCCAATATCCTCGGTGAGCAGTTCTTC. The chain recombines TRBV7-3 with TRBJ2-1, with no clear D. The germline CDR1 and CDR2 sequences are SGHTA and FQGTGA. This CDR3 contains 13 residues. V dropped 4 bases and J dropped 9 bases, with 13 bases sitting between them.

The chain joins TRBV5-5 to TRBJ1-3; D is ambiguous. V was cut by 4 bases and J by 0 bases, with 8 bases left in between. The CDR3 loop spans 14 amino acids. CDR1 SGHKS and CDR2 YYEKEE come from the germline V gene (reference sequence). The DNA of the CDR3 is TGTGCCAGCAGCCCGGGGATCTCTGGAAACACCATATATTTT. Its translation is CASSPGISGNTIYF.

The chain recombines TRBV15 with TRBJ1-6, with a possible D match to TRBD1 (6 bases). Trimming cost V 5 bases and J 7 bases, with 18 bases left between them. Germline V gives CDR1 LNHNV, CDR2 YYDKDF (reference sequence). This CDR3 region has 16 residues. Here the CDR3 DNA reads TGTGCCACCAGCGCTACAGGGTTTCCAAACAATTCACCCCTCCACTTT. This translates into CATSATGFPNNSPLHF.

The chain combines TRBV19 with TRBJ2-1; weak D call: TRBD1 (6 bases). Trimming cost V 0 bases and J 6 bases, with 12 bases left between them. This CDR3 spans 15 amino acids. Germline values: CDR1 LNHDA, CDR2 SQIVND (reference sequence). The chain's CDR3 is CASSIDQARGNEQFF. The CDR3 DNA sequence: TGTGCCAGTAGTATAGATCAAGCCAGGGGCAATGAGCAGTTCTTC.

This chain uses TRBV6-5 with TRBJ2-7; 7 positions agree with TRBD2. Germline CDR1 reads MNHEY; CDR2 reads SVGAGI. CDR3 length equals 13 residues. Losses at the gene ends were 8 bases for V and 0 bases for J; bases not matched to a gene: 4. CDR3: CASRDYHSYEQYF. CDR3 sequence (DNA): TGTGCCAGCCGGGACTACCACTCCTACGAGCAGTACTTC.

V and J are TRBV30 and TRBJ2-7; tentative D call: TRBD2 (5 bases). Per germline, CDR1 GTSNPN and CDR2 SVGIG (reference sequence). The CDR3 runs to 14 residues. V was clipped by 2 bases and J by 1 base, with 12 bases between them. The CDR3 loop is CAWSRSGHSYEQYF. For the CDR3, the DNA is TGTGCCTGGAGTAGGAGCGGTCATTCCTACGAGCAGTACTTC. Based on the CDR3 plus reference TRBV30 and TRBJ2-7, the full variable domain is SQTIHQWPATLVQPVGSPLSLECTVEGTSNPNLYWYRQAAGRGLQLLFYSVGIGQISSEVPQNLSASRPQDRQFILSSKKLLLSDSGFYLCAWSRSGHSYEQYFGPGTRLTVT.

This chain joins TRBV6-5 and TRBJ2-7, with D hard to call. Germline V gene lookup returns CDR1 MNHEY and CDR2 SVGAGI. The germline V and J ends were trimmed by 8 bases and 1 base, with 9 bases remaining between them. The CDR3 contains 12 residues. CDR3 loop: CASRQASYEQYF. DNA of the CDR3: TGTGCCAGCCGACAAGCATCCTACGAGCAGTACTTC.

V usage is TRBV9 and J usage is TRBJ2-5; D call uncertain. The length of the CDR3 is 13 residues. CDR1 is SGDLS and CDR2 is YYNGEE in the germline V gene. V was shortened by 4 bases and J by 5 bases, with 12 bases between the two germline ends. Here the CDR3 reads CASSPGWWETQYF. The CDR3 DNA sequence: TGTGCCAGCAGCCCCGGGTGGTGGGAGACCCAGTACTTC. The full variable domain, completed using reference TRBV9 and TRBJ2-5, is DSGVTQTPKHLITATGQRVTLRCSPRSGDLSVYWYQQSLDQGLQFLIQYYNGEERAKGNILERFSAQQFPDLHSELNLSSLELGDSALYFCASSPGWWETQYFGPGTRLLVL.

V and J are TRBV5-4 and TRBJ2-5; 8 nucleotides align to TRBD2. This CDR3 region has 15 residues. Germline loops: CDR1 SGHNT, CDR2 YYREEE (reference sequence). V shed 4 bases, J shed 6 bases, and the junction held 11 bases outside the gene matches. The CDR3 reads CASSPTSDSKKTQYF. CDR3 nucleotide sequence: TGTGCCAGCAGCCCGACTAGCGACAGCAAGAAGACCCAGTACTTC.

This CDR3 reads CASSQSGSQRKEQFF. CDR3 nucleotide sequence: TGTGCCAGCAGCCAATCGGGATCTCAAAGGAAGGAGCAGTTCTTC. J is TRBJ2-1 and V is TRBV3-1 (or the pseudogene TRBV3-2); perhaps TRBD2 as D (5 bases). The CDR3 spans 15 residues. CDR1 is LGHDT and CDR2 is YNNKEL in the germline V gene (reference sequence). The V and J ends lost 2 bases and 10 bases respectively, with 18 bases between them.